This is a list of T cell receptor beta chains from one sample in a study of blood T cells in healthy people across ages. TCRdb independently ran MiXCR on the 5' RACE reads; one entry per CDR3 protein. The table lists about 1.8 million distinct CDR3 sequences, around 50% of them singletons. Sequenced: blood. Receptors were obtained from a woman in her thirties or forties in good health. Each CDR3 is given with its conserved first and last residue. The D gene is left open where the match is weak. Some rows have no size entry. The others give once, few or many, or a class for an expanded clone.

>TRBV6-1|15|NA|TRBD1|TRBJ1-2
TGTGCCAGCAGCGAAGGGACAGCTCCGTTCGGTGGCTACACCTTC
CASSEGTAPFGGYTF
>TRBV20-1|15|once|NA|TRBJ1-1
TGCAGTGCTAGAGATTGGGGGGGGAGAAACACTGAAGCTTTCTTT
CSARDWGGRNTEAFF
>TRBV12-3/TRBV12-4|16|NA|TRBD2|TRBJ2-7
TGTGCCAGCAGTCCCCCCGGGGGGGCCCTCTACAATGAGCAGTACTTC
CASSPPGGALYNEQYF
>TRBV20-1|16|NA|TRBD2|TRBJ2-5
TGCAGTGCTAGGTCTGGACTAGCGGGGAATCAAGAGACCCAGTACTTC
CSARSGLAGNQETQYF
>TRBV20-1|14|few|NA|TRBJ2-7
TGCAGTGCTAGAGATCCTGGCAGGGCCTACGAGCAGTACTTC
CSARDPGRAYEQYF
>TRBV28|15|NA|NA|TRBJ2-3
TGTGCCAGCAGCATCAAGGGGCTAGTAACAGATACGCAGTATTTT
CASSIKGLVTDTQYF
>TRBV12-3/TRBV12-4|16|few|TRBD2|TRBJ2-1
TGTGCCAGCAGTTTAAAGGGACTAGCGGTATACAATGAGCAGTTCTTC
CASSLKGLAVYNEQFF
>TRBV4-2|16|NA|NA|TRBJ1-2
TGTGCCAGCAGCCAAGCGGGAGCGGGAGCTAACTATGGCTACACCTTC
CASSQAGAGANYGYTF
>TRBV20-1|13|NA|TRBD2|TRBJ2-7
TGCAGTGCCCATCAGCGGGGGATAGGGGCCCAGTACTTC
CSAHQRGIGAQYF
>TRBV24-1|12|few|NA|TRBJ2-3
TGTGCCACCAGTGATTTGTTCGATACGCAGTATTTT
CATSDLFDTQYF
>TRBV12-3/TRBV12-4|12|few|NA|TRBJ1-1
TGTGCCAGCAGCATCGACCCATTTGAAGCTTTCTTT
CASSIDPFEAFF
>TRBV20-1|12|NA|NA|TRBJ2-7
TGCAGTGCTAAGGACGACTCCTACGAGCAGTACTTC
CSAKDDSYEQYF
>TRBV24-1|13|NA|TRBD2|TRBJ2-3
TGTGCCTCCCGAGCGGGGGGCGCCGATACGCAGTATTTT
CASRAGGADTQYF
>TRBV20-1|12|NA|NA|TRBJ2-1
TGCAGTGCCCCTCGTGAGAGGGGAGATCAGTTCTTC
CSAPRERGDQFF